Below, one TCR beta chain is given with its context. The antigen it recognizes is unknown. Base qualities are not recorded, but no much larger clone differs from it by a single base. This entry belongs to a study of shared clonotypes between healthy human individuals (dated by TCRdb to about 2020). Describing the broader study: The cohort comprised a couple of women and a few men aged 18 to 49 years. For each donor, CD4 naive and CD4 memory were each given three plates, CD8 naive was given two plates, and CD8 memory was given one plate. The study deeply sequenced blood TCR repertoires of about five healthy adults to estimate repertoire size and the extent of clonotype sharing between individuals. Libraries were prepared and TCR repertoires were sequenced by different laboratories using diverse techniques, in order to increase sequencing depth and limit assay-specific biases. Between about 0.94 and 8.9 billion PBMCs per donor were obtained by leukapheresis. General findings and caveats noted by the study authors: The small number of donors limited the genetic and exposure-history diversity represented. Sampling was limited to blood, and TCR repertoires in tissue likely differ from TCR repertoires in blood. Pairwise subsampling indicated that sequencing depth was expected to affect the degree of clonotype sharing among donors. Even with the large sequencing depth, rarefaction of the sorted-subset datasets indicated that sequencing was incomplete. Higher generation probabilities were observed for clonotypes shared by all four sorted-subset donors than for non-shared clonotypes. Naive subsets generally had larger estimated clonotype richness than memory subsets did. Across several donors, about 4.5% of naive CD4, approximately 3.6% of naive CD8, roughly 2.3% of memory CD4, and under 0.45% of memory CD8 clonotypes were shared.

Looking up the germline V gene (reference sequence) yields CDR1 SGHAT and CDR2 FQDESV. Ends trimmed: V by 5 bases, J by 11 bases; bases unmatched to a gene: 11. Measured from the cysteine to the phenylalanine, the CDR3 is 15 residues long. Only the CDR3 DNA stays, 45 bases, in frame from base 1. TCR CDR3 regions were amplified from genomic DNA by multiplex PCR using the deep immunoSEQ assay. For each cell subset, the extracted genomic DNA was distributed evenly across all wells of several immunoSEQ 96-well plates, and each plate served as one replicate. For sorted subsets, each replicate PCR was loaded with roughly 0.2 ug genomic DNA, equivalent to 25,000 to 35,000 T cell genomes. Purified libraries were quantified with a Qubit 3.0 fluorometer, sized on a Bioanalyzer 2100, and re-quantified with the KAPA Library Quantification kit. A separate single-read 150-cycle Illumina NextSeq 550 flow cell was used to sequence each immunoSEQ 96-well plate. In the paper's pipeline: Because the immunoSEQ output held only junctional sequences and lacked quality scores, the filtering could not match the filtering applied to full-length reads. To assign V/J genes and CDR3, sequences were annotated against IMGT germline references using PyIR, a Python wrapper for IgBLAST v1.9. Reads were filtered out if the reads had weak V/J assignments (E-value above 1e-6), no CDR3, stop codons, out-of-frame junctions, or ambiguous translated residues. V3J clonotypes were defined as sequences sharing an identical inferred V gene, J gene, and CDR3 amino acid sequence. The percentage overlap between two repertoires was calculated by dividing the number of shared unique clonotypes by the size of the smaller repertoire. Repertoire richness was assessed with RTK rarefaction, the Chao1 estimator, and Recon v2.1 estimates of unobserved clonotypes. Generation probabilities for all TCRbeta clonotypes obtained by the gDNA method from a few donors were computed using OLGA. Entries here come from immuneACCESS through TCRdb and include only in-frame sequences with V and J called. Some clones fail to appear in such tables; in the studies checked, an unresolved V gene covers under half of the shortfall, and the cause of the remainder is unknown. Clone size and V and J calls were adopted from that table, with D and trimming inferred from the DNA. For this sample the table gives 500,000 to 550,000 clones, of which around 95% were detected only once. Together, the top ten hold about 0.06% of the sample.

Healthy HIV-negative adults with no recently reported acute infections or vaccinations were included as donors. All donors were Caucasian adults living in Nashville, Tennessee, USA. CD4+ T cells were enriched through magnetic negative selection, after which naive cells were positively selected on CD45RA and the remaining negative fraction served as the memory subset. Blood was obtained by leukapheresis, after which PBMCs were separated by Ficoll-Histopaque density gradient centrifugation and cryopreserved in liquid nitrogen vapor phase. Analytical flow cytometry was used to check the purity and quantity of every magnetically sorted T cell population. Genomic DNA was isolated from each sorted fraction and quantified by UV absorbance on a Nanodrop 2000c.

The sequence derives from a woman under 40 in good health. The source material was naive CD4+ T cells sorted from blood. The cell subset or site label for this specimen denotes: CD45RA+ positively selected. The sequence links TRBV11-1 to TRBJ2-7; 14 nucleotides in the junction match TRBD2. The DNA reads as follows: TGTGCCAGCAGCCCCGGGACTAGCGGGAGCGAGGGAAAGTACTTC. Its coded protein is CASSPGTSGSEGKYF.